The clone carrying this TCR beta chain was picked up a small number of times. The data derive from a study of blood T cell repertoires in COVID-19. Turning to the study itself: Specimens from acute and convalescent COVID-19 originated in the United States, Italy and Spain. PBMCs, B-cell-depleted T cells, or T cells were the source of the cDNA or gDNA that made up the material.

Methods used by the authors: From reference gene primer amplification, estimates of nucleated cell counts were derived. Method: immunoSEQ multiplex PCR; TCRdb's copy keeps in-frame clones and lacks some. The D gene and trimming were derived from the DNA, and the V and J assignments and clone size from that table. In the table there are roughly 160,000 clones, around 72% of which are singletons. The germline V gene has CDR1 MNHEY and CDR2 SVGAGI. The CDR3 length is 15 residues. Trimming left V 0 bases short and J 2 bases short, with 5 bases between. The TCR comes from a woman of 80 years or more with acute or convalescent COVID-19. The chain is built from TRBV6-5 and TRBJ2-6; weak D call: TRBD1 (5 bases). Sequencing was performed on peripheral blood. CDR3 residues: CASSYSGAGANVLTF. The CDR3 DNA follows: TGTGCCAGCAGTTACTCAGGGGCTGGGGCCAACGTCCTGACTTTC.